What follows are 10 T cell receptor beta chains derived from one specimen sequenced in a study of T cells after yellow fever vaccination. TCRdb re-called the 5' RACE reads through MiXCR, storing one row per CDR3 protein. Found here are under 40,000 distinct CDR3 sequences, less than 8% of them singletons; the top ten hold roughly 23%. The material was PBMCs, either bulk or a sorted T-cell subset (CD4+, CD8+, memory, or dextramer-sorted; not recorded which), obtained on the day of the first yellow fever vaccination. The receptors come from a man between 18 and 35 years old who received the YFV17D yellow fever vaccine.

This clonotype was seen ten or more times. J is TRBJ2-1 and V is TRBV2; 9 bases agree with TRBD1. The V segment lost 5 bases and the J segment 8 bases; nucleotides outside the gene matches: 4. CDR3 length: 13 amino acids. Germline values: CDR1 SNHLY, CDR2 FYNNEI. The CDR3 sequence: CASSQTGGYEQFF. The CDR3, as DNA: TGTGCCAGCAGTCAGACAGGGGGATATGAGCAGTTCTTC.

This clonotype occurred many times. This rearrangement joins TRBV10-3 to TRBJ2-2, with D perhaps matching TRBD1 or TRBD2 (5 bases each). The CDR3 is made up of 14 amino acids. Germline lookup yields CDR1 ENHRY and CDR2 SYGVKD. Trimming removed 7 bases at V and 6 bases at J, with 15 bases between. The CDR3: CAIKEARAAGELFF. The DNA for the CDR3 is TGTGCCATCAAGGAGGCCAGGGCGGCCGGGGAGCTGTTTTTT.

The rearrangement uses TRBV23-1 and TRBJ1-1; D unresolved. TRBV23-1 is annotated as an ORF whose role is uncertain. V was pared by 4 bases and J by 1 base, with 7 bases between. The CDR3 runs 13 residues. This chain's CDR3 is CASSRSGNTEAFF. CDR3 in DNA: TGCGCCAGCAGTCGGTCCGGGAACACTGAAGCTTTCTTT.

This clonotype was detected many times. The chain has TRBV5-1 and TRBJ2-5; no clear D gene. V was trimmed by 5 bases and J by 5 bases, leaving 10 bases between them. Germline assignment: CDR1 SGHRS and CDR2 YFSETQ. The CDR3 has 12 residues. The CDR3 nucleotides are TGCGCCAGCAGAATGCCTGGGGAGACCCAGTACTTC. It translates to CASRMPGETQYF.

In its sample, this clonotype was seen many times. The V and J genes are TRBV5-1 and TRBJ1-1, with D uncertain. The CDR3 has 14 residues. Germline CDR1 reads SGHRS; CDR2 reads YFSETQ. The V and J ends lost 2 bases and 5 bases respectively, with 13 bases between them. CDR3 nucleotide sequence: TGCGCCAGCAGCTTCATGGGAGTAGGAACTGAAGCTTTCTTT. This encodes CASSFMGVGTEAFF.

This clonotype was counted many times. The chain has TRBV6-5 and TRBJ1-1; D is perhaps TRBD1 (5 bases). Per germline, CDR1 MNHEY and CDR2 SVGAGI. V was trimmed by 0 bases and J by 1 base, leaving 6 bases between them. CDR3 length: 14 amino acids. The CDR3 spells CASSYSTANTEAFF. CDR3 nucleotide sequence: TGTGCCAGCAGTTACTCGACAGCGAACACTGAAGCTTTCTTT.

For this clonotype: Just one base apart from a much larger clone, this may be a read error. This CDR3 is missing its conserved last phenylalanine or tryptophan, likely due to a read error. This chain uses TRBV11-2 with TRBJ2-7, with D tentatively TRBD2 (6 bases). There are 14 residues in the CDR3. V gave up 5 bases and J gave up 2 bases, with 13 bases separating them. CDR1 is SGHAT and CDR2 is FQNNGV in the germline V gene. The CDR3 protein is CASSRGAVAYEQYL. DNA for the CDR3: TGTGCCAGCAGCCGCGGGGCTGTTGCCTACGAGCAGTACTTA.

This clonotype was counted many times. CDR3 protein: CSVGIPTGKRETQYF. The CDR3 nucleotides are TGCAGCGTTGGTATCCCGACAGGGAAGCGCGAGACCCAGTACTTC. The V gene is TRBV29-1, the J gene TRBJ2-5; 7 bases map to TRBD1. V was pared by 4 bases and J by 5 bases, with 13 bases of the junction left unmatched. Germline CDR1 reads SQVTM; CDR2 reads ANQGSEA. The CDR3 is made up of 15 amino acids.

This clonotype was recorded many times. The V call is TRBV7-2, the J call TRBJ2-3; D may match TRBD1 or TRBD2 (5 bases each). The CDR3 totals 16 residues. From germline, CDR1 is SGHTA and CDR2 FQGNSA. The V end was cut by 3 bases, the J end by 2 bases, with 15 bases between. This CDR3 is CASSLGVGRHTDTQYF. DNA of the CDR3: TGTGCCAGCAGCTTGGGGGTTGGCAGACACACAGATACGCAGTATTTT.

This clonotype was observed at least ten times. The chain has TRBV20-1 and TRBJ1-2; 7 bases agree with TRBD1. CDR3 length equals 14 residues. V shed 3 bases, J shed 4 bases, and the junction held 8 bases outside the gene matches. Germline V gives CDR1 DFQATT, CDR2 SNEGSKA (reference sequence). CDR3 DNA sequence: TGCAGTGCTAGTGATTCAACAGGGGCCTATGGCTACACCTTC. Protein: CSASDSTGAYGYTF.